What follows are 6 T cell receptor beta chains derived from one specimen sequenced in a study of cytomegalovirus exposure and HLA in healthy donors. Primers: 60 Vbeta forward and 13 Jbeta reverse. Profiling relied on immunoSEQ multiplex PCR, and the TCRdb table lists in-frame clones only, not all of them. The repertoire holds about 200,000 clones, with roughly 85% as singletons. The sequencing input was PBMCs. The receptors originated from a woman younger than 45 in good health and CMV-seropositive.

V usage is TRBV4-3 and J usage is TRBJ1-4; possible D gene TRBD1, 5 bases. V dropped 2 bases and J dropped 4 bases, with 11 bases sitting between them. The CDR3 loop spans 15 amino acids. CDR1 and CDR2 (germline): LGHNA, YSLEER. The CDR3 bases are TGCGCCAGCAGCCAATGGAGACAGAATAATGAAAAACTGTTTTTT. Its protein product is CASSQWRQNNEKLFF.

This clone was detected only once. The chain combines TRBV29-1 with TRBJ1-1, with D perhaps TRBD1 (5 bases). The length of the CDR3 is 12 residues. Trimming stripped 6 bases from V and 1 base from J, with 9 bases between. Germline V CDR1 and CDR2: SQVTM, ANQGSEA. The CDR3 region is CSVQGWNTEAFF. Here the CDR3 DNA reads TGCAGCGTCCAGGGTTGGAACACTGAAGCTTTCTTT. Full variable domain (missing parts from reference TRBV29-1 and TRBJ1-1): SAVISQKPSRDICQRGTSLTIQCQVDSQVTMMFWYRQQPGQSLTLIATANQGSEATYESGFVIDKFPISRPNLTFSTLTVSNMSPEDSSIYLCSVQGWNTEAFFGQGTRLTVV.

CDR3 in DNA: TGTGCCAGCAGTGGGCAGGGGGCGGTCGGGGAGCTGTTTTTT. The encoded protein is CASSGQGAVGELFF. The chain has TRBV11-2 and TRBJ2-2, with 8 bases lining up with TRBD1. CDR3 length: 14 amino acids. Germline CDR1 reads SGHAT; CDR2 reads FQNNGV. Trimming removed 6 bases from V and 7 bases from J; junction bases left unmatched: 7.

The rearrangement joins TRBV25-1 to TRBJ1-4; the D gene is possibly TRBD1 (5 bases). The ends were cut back, 4 bases at V and 4 bases at J, with 10 bases in the middle. This CDR3 spans 14 amino acids. Per germline, CDR1 MGHDK and CDR2 SYGVNS. This CDR3 is CASSARDHNEKLFF. The DNA for the CDR3 is TGTGCCAGCAGTGCGCGGGACCATAATGAAAAACTGTTTTTT.

This clone appeared a few times. The chain is built from TRBV6-1 and TRBJ2-3; the D gene is possibly TRBD1 (5 bases). This CDR3 is built from 13 residues. CDR1 is MNHNS, CDR2 SASEGT, per germline. Trimming took off 8 bases at V and 6 bases at J, with 15 bases between the two ends. The CDR3 spells CASGQGSLDTQYF. Written as DNA, the CDR3 is TGTGCCAGCGGACAAGGGTCCCTGGATACGCAGTATTTT.

The genes are TRBV7-2 and TRBJ1-2; maybe TRBD1 (5 bases). Germline V gene sequence: CDR1 SGHTA, CDR2 FQGNSA. The CDR3 sequence is 15 residues long. Trimming left V 1 base short and J 10 bases short, with 19 bases between. In nucleotides, the CDR3 is TGTGCCAGCAGCTTAGAAGGCGGGACCTATGGGGACTACACCTTC. This encodes CASSLEGGTYGDYTF.